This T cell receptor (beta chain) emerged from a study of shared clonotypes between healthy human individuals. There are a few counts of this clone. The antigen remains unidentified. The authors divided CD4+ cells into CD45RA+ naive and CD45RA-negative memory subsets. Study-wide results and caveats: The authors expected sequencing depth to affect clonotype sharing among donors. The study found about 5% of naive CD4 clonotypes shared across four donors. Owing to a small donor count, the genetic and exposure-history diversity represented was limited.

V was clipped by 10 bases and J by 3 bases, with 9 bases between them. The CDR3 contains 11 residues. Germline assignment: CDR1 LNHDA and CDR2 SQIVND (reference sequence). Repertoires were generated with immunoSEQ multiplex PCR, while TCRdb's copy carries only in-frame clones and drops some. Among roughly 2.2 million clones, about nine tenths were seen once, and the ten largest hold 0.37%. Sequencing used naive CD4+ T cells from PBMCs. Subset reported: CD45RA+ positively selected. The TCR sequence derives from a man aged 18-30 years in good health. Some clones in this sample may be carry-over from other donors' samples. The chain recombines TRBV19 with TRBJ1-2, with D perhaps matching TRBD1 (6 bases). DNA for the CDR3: TGTGCCACAGGGGAATACTATGGCTACACCTTC. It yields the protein CATGEYYGYTF.